This is a list of T cell receptor beta chains from one sample in a study of molecular identifiers for immune sequencing clone quantification. A single record per CDR3 protein comes from TCRdb applying MiXCR to the PCR reads. The sample has approximately 550,000 distinct CDR3 sequences; 20% to 25% are singletons. Sequenced input: naive CD8+ T cells from blood, with Jurkat cell RNA spiked in. These receptors were taken from a human donor in good health. Some libraries in this study had Jurkat cell RNA spiked in. CDR3s include the opening cysteine and the closing phenylalanine or tryptophan. D genes are given only for firm matches.

cdr3_aa j_call v_call d_call
CASSPTTSGYEQYF TRBJ2-7 TRBV6-5 TRBD2
CASTETGPNTGELFF TRBJ2-2 TRBV4-3 -
CASKASGGETQYF TRBJ2-5 TRBV27 TRBD2
CASSPTPKSGRAEAFF TRBJ1-1 TRBV7-2 -
CASSPQGGQPQHF TRBJ1-5 TRBV18 -
CASSQGEGLYEQYF TRBJ2-7 TRBV3-1 TRBD2
CASSSSKAVGNEQFF TRBJ2-1 TRBV7-2 -
CSVITGSSGTYNEQFF TRBJ2-1 TRBV29-1 TRBD2
CASSQVMGLAGDTGELFF TRBJ2-2 TRBV4-3 TRBD2
CASSSTLGVRPQHF TRBJ1-5 TRBV5-8 -
CASGSLGSNQPQHF TRBJ1-5 TRBV5-4 -
CATLAGQGWFSEAFF TRBJ1-1 TRBV30 TRBD1
CATSDFGQGIYEQYF TRBJ2-7 TRBV24-1 -
CASSARASPSYGYTF TRBJ1-2 TRBV19 -
CASSAMDRGIANEKLFF TRBJ1-4 TRBV2 TRBD1
CASTGGPGHTSYEQYF TRBJ2-7 TRBV7-9 -
CASSEARGGALDTQYF TRBJ2-3 TRBV2 -
CASSAVVRGTDTQYF TRBJ2-3 TRBV2 -
CASSLAGTGFHYTF TRBJ1-2 TRBV7-9 TRBD1
CASSLAGDRNNEQFF TRBJ2-1 TRBV7-9 TRBD1
CSVAGQGGNTIYF TRBJ1-3 TRBV29-1 TRBD1
CASSIISGGEQCF TRBJ2-7 TRBV19 -
CSAEGQGTEAFF TRBJ1-1 TRBV29-1 TRBD1
CASSITPGVQETQYF TRBJ2-5 TRBV28 -
CASRGTGAGGRFVTEAFF TRBJ1-1 TRBV4-3 TRBD1
CASSQDAVRDYNSPLHF TRBJ1-6 TRBV4-1 -
CASSLTGLSTDTQYF TRBJ2-3 TRBV7-9 TRBD2
CASSRTSNEQLF TRBJ2-1 TRBV7-9 -
CASSQGPGQLYEQYF TRBJ2-7 TRBV14 TRBD1
CSVLKSYEHYF TRBJ2-7 TRBV29-1 -
CASSLWASLYMNTEAFF TRBJ1-1 TRBV5-5 -
CSVGLAGGGYEQYF TRBJ2-7 TRBV29-1 TRBD2
CASSLSPSGEQFF TRBJ2-1 TRBV11-2 -
CGGGQGNTEAFF TRBJ1-1 TRBV29-1 TRBD1
CSVRTGLNEKLFF TRBJ1-4 TRBV29-1 TRBD1
CASSPQRNYNEQFF TRBJ2-1 TRBV4-2 -
CASSSPAAGGGARYEQYF TRBJ2-7 TRBV7-9 -
CASSSPGTNQPQHF TRBJ1-5 TRBV5-6 -
CSARARDFSGSSPADTQYF TRBJ2-3 TRBV20-1 TRBD2
CASSIGSPRGQETQYF TRBJ2-5 TRBV7-8 -
CASSLTGPDAINEKLFF TRBJ1-4 TRBV7-2 -
CAVRDTGGNTEAFF TRBJ1-1 TRBV10-3 TRBD1
CASSFIAGGFYEQYF TRBJ2-7 TRBV5-3 TRBD1
CASSPQISYEQYF TRBJ2-7 TRBV7-9 -
CASSAWDRVSGDTQYF TRBJ2-3 TRBV19 TRBD1
CASSVAGGDGETQYF TRBJ2-5 TRBV9 -
CASSQALSVHEQFF TRBJ2-1 TRBV14 -
CASSDFMVGAGYTF TRBJ1-2 TRBV6-1 -
CAWNTGTGSGNTIYF TRBJ1-3 TRBV30 TRBD1
CSARDGWYEQFF TRBJ2-1 TRBV20-1 -
CASSRAGGRSYNSPLHF TRBJ1-6 TRBV21-1 -
CASSLLGGGTEAFF TRBJ1-1 TRBV27 -